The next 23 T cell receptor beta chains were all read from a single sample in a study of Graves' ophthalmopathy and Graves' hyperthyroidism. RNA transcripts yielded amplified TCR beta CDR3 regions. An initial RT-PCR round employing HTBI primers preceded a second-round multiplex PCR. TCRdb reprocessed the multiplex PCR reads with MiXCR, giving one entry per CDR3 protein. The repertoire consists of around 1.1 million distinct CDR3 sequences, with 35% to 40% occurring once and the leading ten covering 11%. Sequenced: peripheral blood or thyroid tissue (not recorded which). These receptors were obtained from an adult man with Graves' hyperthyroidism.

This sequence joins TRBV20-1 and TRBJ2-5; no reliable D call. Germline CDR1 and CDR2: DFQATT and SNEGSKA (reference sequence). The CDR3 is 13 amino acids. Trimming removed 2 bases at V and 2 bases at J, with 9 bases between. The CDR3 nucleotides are TGCAGTGCTAGATTAAGGTTTCAAGAGACCCAGTACTTC. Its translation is CSARLRFQETQYF.

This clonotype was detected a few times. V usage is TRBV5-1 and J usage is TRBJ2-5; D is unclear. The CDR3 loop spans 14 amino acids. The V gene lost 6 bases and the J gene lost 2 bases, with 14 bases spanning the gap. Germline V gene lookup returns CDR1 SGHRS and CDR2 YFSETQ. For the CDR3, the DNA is TGCGCCAGCACAACTCGACCGGGTCAAGAGACCCAGTACTTC. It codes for CASTTRPGQETQYF. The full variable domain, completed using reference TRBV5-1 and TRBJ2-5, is KAGVTQTPRYLIKTRGQQVTLSCSPISGHRSVSWYQQTPGQGLQFLFEYFSETQRNKGNFPGRFSGRQFSNSRSEMNVSTLELGDSALYLCASTTRPGQETQYFGPGTRLLVL.

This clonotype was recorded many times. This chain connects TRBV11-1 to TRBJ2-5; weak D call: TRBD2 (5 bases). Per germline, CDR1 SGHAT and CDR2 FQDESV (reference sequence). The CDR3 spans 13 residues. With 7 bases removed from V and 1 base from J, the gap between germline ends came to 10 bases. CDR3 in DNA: TGTGCCAGCACCGCTAGCCCCCAAGAGACCCAGTACTTC. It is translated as CASTASPQETQYF.

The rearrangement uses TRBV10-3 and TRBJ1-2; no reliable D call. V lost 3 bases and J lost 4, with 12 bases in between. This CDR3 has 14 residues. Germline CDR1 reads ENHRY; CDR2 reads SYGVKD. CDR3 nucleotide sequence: TGTGCCATCAGTGATCGCGGGGTTCCCTATGGCTACACCTTC. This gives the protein CAISDRGVPYGYTF.

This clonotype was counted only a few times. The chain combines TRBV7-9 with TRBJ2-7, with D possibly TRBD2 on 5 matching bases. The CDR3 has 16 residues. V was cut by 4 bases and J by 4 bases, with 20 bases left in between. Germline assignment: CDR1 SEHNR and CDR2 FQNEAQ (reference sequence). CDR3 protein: CASSSIRGAKWYEQYF. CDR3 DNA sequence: TGTGCCAGCAGCTCGATACGGGGAGCGAAATGGTACGAGCAGTACTTC. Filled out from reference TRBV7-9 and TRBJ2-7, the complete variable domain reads DTGVSQNPRHKITKRGQNVTFRCDPISEHNRLYWYRQTLGQGPEFLTYFQNEAQLEKSRLLSDRFSAERPKGSFSTLEIQRTEQGDSAMYLCASSSIRGAKWYEQYFGPGTRLTVT.

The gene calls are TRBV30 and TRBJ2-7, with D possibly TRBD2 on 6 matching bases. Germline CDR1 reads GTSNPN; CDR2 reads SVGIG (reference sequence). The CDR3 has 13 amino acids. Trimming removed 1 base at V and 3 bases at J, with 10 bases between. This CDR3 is CAWSAGVGYEQYF. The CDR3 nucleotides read TGTGCCTGGAGTGCGGGGGTCGGCTACGAGCAGTACTTC.

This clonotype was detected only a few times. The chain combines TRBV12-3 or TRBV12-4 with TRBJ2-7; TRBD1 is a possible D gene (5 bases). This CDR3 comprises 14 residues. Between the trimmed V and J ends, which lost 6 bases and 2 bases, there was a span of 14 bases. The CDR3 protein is CASSITDSTYEQYF. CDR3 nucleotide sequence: TGTGCCAGCAGCATTACCGACAGCACCTACGAGCAGTACTTC.

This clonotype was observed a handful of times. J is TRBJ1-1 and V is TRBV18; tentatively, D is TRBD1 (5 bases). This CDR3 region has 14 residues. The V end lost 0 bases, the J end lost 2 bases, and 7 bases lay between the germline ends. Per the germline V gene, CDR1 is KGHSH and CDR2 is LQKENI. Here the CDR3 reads CASSPPGTNTEAFF. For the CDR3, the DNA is TGTGCCAGCTCACCACCGGGGACTAACACTGAAGCTTTCTTT.

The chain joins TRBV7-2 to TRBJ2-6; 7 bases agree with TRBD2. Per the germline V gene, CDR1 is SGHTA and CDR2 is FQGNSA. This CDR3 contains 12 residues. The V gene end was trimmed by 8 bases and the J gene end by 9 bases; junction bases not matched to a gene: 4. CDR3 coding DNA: TGTGCCAGCGCTCAGCGGGGCAACGTCCTGACTTTC. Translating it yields CASAQRGNVLTF.

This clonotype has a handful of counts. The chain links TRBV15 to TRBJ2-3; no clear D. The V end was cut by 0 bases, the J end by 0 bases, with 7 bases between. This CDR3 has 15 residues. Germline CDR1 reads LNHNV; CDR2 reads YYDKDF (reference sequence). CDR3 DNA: TGTGCCACCAGCAGAGATACTACTAGCACAGATACGCAGTATTTT. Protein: CATSRDTTSTDTQYF.

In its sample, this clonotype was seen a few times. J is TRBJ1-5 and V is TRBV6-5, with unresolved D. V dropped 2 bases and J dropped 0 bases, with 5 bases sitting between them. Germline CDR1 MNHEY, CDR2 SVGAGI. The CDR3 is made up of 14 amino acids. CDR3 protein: CASSYAYSNQPQHF. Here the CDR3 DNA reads TGTGCCAGCAGTTACGCTTATAGCAATCAGCCCCAGCATTTT.

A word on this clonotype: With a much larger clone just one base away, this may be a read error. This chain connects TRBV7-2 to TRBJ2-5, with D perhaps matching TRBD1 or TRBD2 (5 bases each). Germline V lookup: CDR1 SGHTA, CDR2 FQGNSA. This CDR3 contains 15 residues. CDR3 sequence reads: CASSLALGVQETQHF. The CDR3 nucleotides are TGTGCCAGCAGCTTAGCCCTGGGGGTCCAAGAGACCCAGCACTTC.

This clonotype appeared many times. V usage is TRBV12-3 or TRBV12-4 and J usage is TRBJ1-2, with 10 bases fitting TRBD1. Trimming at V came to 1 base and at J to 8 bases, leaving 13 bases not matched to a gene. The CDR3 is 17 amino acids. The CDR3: CASSLVYSGDRGQGYTF. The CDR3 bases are TGTGCCAGCAGTTTAGTTTACTCCGGGGACAGGGGCCAGGGCTACACCTTC.

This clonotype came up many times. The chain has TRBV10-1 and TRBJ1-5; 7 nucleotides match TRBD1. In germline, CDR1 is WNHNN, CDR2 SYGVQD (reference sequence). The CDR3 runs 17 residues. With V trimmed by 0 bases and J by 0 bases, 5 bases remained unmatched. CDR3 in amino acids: CASSESGGQNSNQPQHF. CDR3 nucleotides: TGCGCCAGCAGTGAGTCAGGGGGACAGAATAGCAATCAGCCCCAGCATTTT.

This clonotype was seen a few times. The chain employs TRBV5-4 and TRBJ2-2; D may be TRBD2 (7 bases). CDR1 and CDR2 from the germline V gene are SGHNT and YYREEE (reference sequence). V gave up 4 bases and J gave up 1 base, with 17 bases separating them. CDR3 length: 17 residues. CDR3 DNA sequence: TGTGCCAGCAGCGGGGGGGGGGGCGCCCAGAACACCGGGGAGCTGTTTTTT. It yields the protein CASSGGGGAQNTGELFF.

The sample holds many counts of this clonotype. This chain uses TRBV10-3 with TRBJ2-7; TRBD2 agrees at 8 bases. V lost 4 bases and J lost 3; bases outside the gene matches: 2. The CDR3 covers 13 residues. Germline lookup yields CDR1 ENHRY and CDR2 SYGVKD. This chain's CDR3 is CAISATSGYEQYF. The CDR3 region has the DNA TGTGCCATCAGTGCAACTAGCGGCTACGAGCAGTACTTC.

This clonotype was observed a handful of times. The CDR3 protein is CSVGQGHYEQYF. CDR3 nucleotide sequence: TGCAGCGTAGGGCAGGGACACTACGAGCAGTACTTC. The genes are TRBV29-1 and TRBJ2-7, with a tentative D call TRBD1 (6 bases). Trimming pared 6 bases from V and 3 bases from J, leaving 12 bases between. Germline loops: CDR1 SQVTM, CDR2 ANQGSEA. The CDR3 runs to 12 residues.

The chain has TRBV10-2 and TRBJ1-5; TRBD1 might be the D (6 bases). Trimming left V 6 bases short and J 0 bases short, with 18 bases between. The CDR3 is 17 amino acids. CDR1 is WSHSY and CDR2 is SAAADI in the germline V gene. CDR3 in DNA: TGCGCCAGCAGCCCGACGGGGGGCTCTTATAGCAATCAGCCCCAGCATTTT. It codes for CASSPTGGSYSNQPQHF.

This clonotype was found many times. CDR3 region: CASSWLKDEAFF. CDR3 nucleotides: TGTGCCAGCAGCTGGTTGAAGGATGAAGCTTTCTTT. V gene TRBV5-6 combines with J gene TRBJ1-1; D not certain. V was shortened by 3 bases and J by 7 bases, with 10 bases between the two germline ends. Germline CDR1 and CDR2: SGHDT and YYEEEE. This CDR3 contains 12 residues. The variable domain in full, with the rest retrieved from reference TRBV5-6 and TRBJ1-1, is DAGVTQSPTHLIKTRGQQVTLRCSPKSGHDTVSWYQQALGQGPQFIFQYYEEEERQRGNFPDRFSGHQFPNYSSELNVNALLLGDSALYLCASSWLKDEAFFGQGTRLTVV.

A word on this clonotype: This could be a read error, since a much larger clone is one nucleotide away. CDR3 nucleotide sequence: TGTGCCAGCAGCCGGGACCCCAATCAGCCCCAGCATTTT. This codes for CASSRDPNQPQHF. This chain uses TRBV7-2 with TRBJ1-5; possibly TRBD1 for D (5 bases). The CDR3 spans 13 residues. V lost 5 bases to trimming and J lost 3 bases, with 8 bases between them. CDR1 and CDR2 (germline): SGHTA, FQGNSA. The full variable domain, its missing parts supplied by reference TRBV7-2 and TRBJ1-5, is GAGVSQSPSNKVTEKGKDVELRCDPISGHTALYWYRQSLGQGLEFLIYFQGNSAPDKSGLPSDRFSAERTGGSVSTLTIQRTQQEDSAVYLCASSRDPNQPQHFGDGTRLSIL.

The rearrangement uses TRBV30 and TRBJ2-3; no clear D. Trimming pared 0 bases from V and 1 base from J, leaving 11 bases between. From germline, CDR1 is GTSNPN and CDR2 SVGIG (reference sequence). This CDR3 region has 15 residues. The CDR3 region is CAWSVSGFGTDTQYF. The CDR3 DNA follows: TGTGCCTGGAGTGTATCCGGGTTTGGCACAGATACGCAGTATTTT.

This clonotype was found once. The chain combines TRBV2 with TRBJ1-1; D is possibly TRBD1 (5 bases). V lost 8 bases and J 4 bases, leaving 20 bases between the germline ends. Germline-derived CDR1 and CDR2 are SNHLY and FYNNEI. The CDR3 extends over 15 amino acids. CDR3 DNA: TGTGCCAGCTCCAACCGGGGGGGGAGGGGCACTGAAGCTTTCTTT. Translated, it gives CASSNRGGRGTEAFF.

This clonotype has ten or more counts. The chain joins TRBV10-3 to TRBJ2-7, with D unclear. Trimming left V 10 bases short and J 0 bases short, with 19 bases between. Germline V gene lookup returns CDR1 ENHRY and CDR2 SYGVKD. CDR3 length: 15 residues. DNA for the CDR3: TGTGCCACGAGGCCTAGGACCGTAAGCTCCTACGAGCAGTACTTC. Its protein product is CATRPRTVSSYEQYF.